The present T cell receptor beta chain was sequenced within a study of siplizumab effects on memory and regulatory T cells. Study-level points and caveats: Suppressive capability of dividing Tregs from siplizumab cultures went unverified. Siplizumab, the agent tested, significantly reduced alloreactive sequences traceable to unstimulated CD4+ memory cells. Unstimulated subsets were the mapping target of only a minor fraction of alloreactive clones. Naive T cells seemed more diverse than memory cells; they also seemed major alloresponse contributors.

Regarding this clone: What it recognizes is unknown.

In germline, CDR1 is ENHRY, CDR2 SYGVKD. Trimming left V 10 bases short and J 10 bases short, with 14 bases between. The length of the CDR3 is 11 residues. Here immunoSEQ multiplex PCR was the method, and the copy in TCRdb shows in-frame clones only, minus some. The table has approximately 120,000 clones, about 90% seen once. The specimen sequenced was Tregs sorted from blood. The clonotype comes from a human donor in good health. This chain joins TRBV10-3 and TRBJ2-4, with D possibly TRBD2 on 6 matching bases. The chain's CDR3 is CATRDLGIQYF. CDR3 DNA sequence: TGTGCCACCCGGGACTTGGGGATTCAGTACTTC.